This passage covers 23 T cell receptor beta chains from one sample sequenced in a study of Ad26.COV2.S vaccination and SARS-CoV-2 variants. As for treatment: some 19 received Ad26.COV2.S at low or high dose, single or two shots; about 5 received placebo; per-sample allocation not given. Specimens were obtained on day 63 following the first vaccine or placebo injection. Clones were sequenced by immunoSEQ multiplex PCR, and TCRdb holds only the in-frame ones, with some missing. This table has about 350,000 clones, 88% appearing once. The sample in question was peripheral blood, obtained in a trial of Ad26.COV2.S vaccine versus placebo. All receptors derive from a person aged 18 to 65 who received the Ad26.COV2.S COVID-19 vaccine or a placebo.

The CDR3 region is CAWSVTVNEQYF. In nucleotides, the CDR3 is TGTGCCTGGAGTGTAACCGTAAACGAGCAGTACTTC. This chain links TRBV30 with TRBJ2-7; D gene ambiguous. The CDR3 runs to 12 residues. Trimming cost V 0 bases and J 5 bases, with 8 bases left between them. CDR1 and CDR2 from the germline V gene are GTSNPN and SVGIG (reference sequence). Full variable domain (missing parts from reference TRBV30 and TRBJ2-7): SQTIHQWPATLVQPVGSPLSLECTVEGTSNPNLYWYRQAAGRGLQLLFYSVGIGQISSEVPQNLSASRPQDRQFILSSKKLLLSDSGFYLCAWSVTVNEQYFGPGTRLTVT.

A note on this clone: Compared with germline, one end of the junction differs, possibly owing to a read error. The chain joins TRBV7-2 to TRBJ2-2; 9 bases align to TRBD2. Germline CDR1 is SGHTA and CDR2 is FQGNSA. The CDR3 extends over 19 amino acids. The CDR3 sequence: CASSFTRTRGRGGSGELFF. Written as DNA, the CDR3 is TGTGCTAGCAGCTTCACCCGGACTCGCGGGAGGGGGGGGAGCGGGGAGCTGTTTTTT.

CDR3 nucleotide sequence: TGCGCCAGCAGCTTCGGGGGGGCTGGTCGTGTCACCGGGGAGCTGTTTTTT. Its protein product is CASSFGGAGRVTGELFF. The chain is built from TRBV5-1 and TRBJ2-2; 8 nucleotides match TRBD2. CDR1 and CDR2 from the germline V gene are SGHRS and YFSETQ. The CDR3 covers 17 residues. V trimming: 2 bases; J trimming: 4 bases; junction bases outside the gene matches: 10.

This clone was counted a few times. The J gene is TRBJ1-1, the V gene TRBV6-2 or TRBV6-3; D is unclear. The CDR3 length is 12 residues. The germline V and J ends were trimmed by 5 bases and 1 base, with 5 bases remaining between them. Germline V gives CDR1 MNHEY, CDR2 SVGEGT. Written as DNA, the CDR3 is TGTGCCAGCAGTCGGCCGAACACTGAAGCTTTCTTT. Encoded protein: CASSRPNTEAFF.

The chain is built from TRBV5-1 and TRBJ1-4, with D hard to call. Trimming removed 7 bases at V and 0 bases at J, with 10 bases between. Germline V gene lookup returns CDR1 SGHRS and CDR2 YFSETQ. The CDR3 is 14 amino acids. CDR3 sequence reads: CASRVGATNEKLFF. In DNA, the CDR3 is TGCGCCAGCCGCGTGGGCGCAACTAATGAAAAACTGTTTTTT.

The chain links TRBV6-2 or TRBV6-3 to TRBJ2-1, with 9 bases identical to TRBD2. CDR3 length equals 16 residues. CDR1 and CDR2 from the germline V gene are MNHEY and SVGEGT. V trimming: 4 bases; J trimming: 4 bases; junction bases outside the gene matches: 8. CDR3: CASSSVSSGDYNEQFF. CDR3 coding DNA: TGTGCCAGCAGTTCTGTCTCTAGCGGGGATTACAATGAGCAGTTCTTC.

The chain combines TRBV14 with TRBJ2-3; D gene ambiguous. The CDR3 is 12 residues long. V lost 1 base, J lost 7 bases, and 6 bases lay in between. Germline CDR1 SGHDN, CDR2 FVKESK. The CDR3 nucleotides read TGTGCCAGCAGCCAAGGATTGAATACGCAGTATTTT. Protein: CASSQGLNTQYF.

V is TRBV5-4 and J is TRBJ2-1, with D unclear. V dropped 0 bases and J dropped 4 bases, with 5 bases sitting between them. Looked up from germline, CDR1 is SGHNT and CDR2 is YYREEE (reference sequence). The CDR3 is 13 amino acids. CDR3: CASSLASYNEQFF. For the CDR3, the DNA is TGTGCCAGCAGCTTGGCCAGTTACAATGAGCAGTTCTTC.

The chain employs TRBV19 and TRBJ2-1; D is perhaps TRBD1 (6 bases). This CDR3 has 16 amino acids. Trimming removed 5 bases from V and 0 bases from J, with 14 bases in between. CDR1 LNHDA and CDR2 SQIVND come from the germline V gene (reference sequence). DNA of the CDR3: TGTGCCAGTAGTGTCAACCAGGGGAGCTCCTACAATGAGCAGTTCTTC. Translated, it gives CASSVNQGSSYNEQFF.

The gene calls are TRBV9 and TRBJ2-1, with a tentative D call TRBD1 (6 bases). The germline V and J ends were trimmed by 0 bases and 3 bases, with 13 bases remaining between them. The CDR3 sequence is 16 residues long. Germline CDR1 reads SGDLS; CDR2 reads YYNGEE. The CDR3 region is CASSVGGQTYYNEQFF. CDR3 coding DNA: TGTGCCAGCAGCGTAGGTGGACAGACCTACTACAATGAGCAGTTCTTC.

In DNA form, the CDR3 reads TGTGCCAGCAGCCACCTTTTAGAGCAGTTCTTC. Its translation: CASSHLLEQFF. The chain uses TRBV3-1 (or the pseudogene TRBV3-2) and TRBJ2-1; D gene unclear. V gave up 3 bases and J gave up 10 bases, with 7 bases separating them. Germline V gives CDR1 LGHDT, CDR2 YNNKEL (reference sequence). CDR3 length: 11 amino acids.

About this clone: Different DNA sequences within this sample yield the same CDR3. The rearrangement links TRBV5-1 to TRBJ1-3; a weak D match, TRBD1 (6 bases). The germline V and J ends were trimmed by 3 bases and 0 bases, with 7 bases remaining between them. The length of the CDR3 is 14 residues. Germline values: CDR1 SGHRS, CDR2 YFSETQ. The CDR3 region has the DNA TGCGCCAGCAGCTCCAGGGGCTCTGGAAACACCATATATTTT. Translation: CASSSRGSGNTIYF.

The gene calls are TRBV7-8 and TRBJ1-5; D is possibly TRBD1 (5 bases). Germline CDR1 SGHVS, CDR2 FQNEAQ. Trimming stripped 1 base from V and 1 base from J, with 5 bases between. This CDR3 has 14 amino acids. Written as DNA, the CDR3 is TGTGCCAGCAGCTTAGGGACAAGCAATCAGCCCCAGCATTTT. Translation: CASSLGTSNQPQHF.

This clone was counted once. This rearrangement joins TRBV7-9 to TRBJ1-2; unclear D gene. Germline-derived CDR1 and CDR2 are SEHNR and FQNEAQ (reference sequence). Trimming pared 2 bases from V and 8 bases from J, leaving 9 bases between. The CDR3 runs 12 residues. In nucleotides, the CDR3 is TGTGCCAGCAGCTTAATGGGTGTAGGCTACACCTTC. As protein: CASSLMGVGYTF.

The V call is TRBV2, the J call TRBJ1-5; D is perhaps TRBD1 (5 bases). Between the trimmed V and J ends, which lost 4 bases and 1 base, there was a span of 11 bases. The CDR3 spans 15 residues. The germline V gene encodes CDR1 SNHLY and CDR2 FYNNEI. The CDR3 sequence: CASSASGPSNQPQHF. Here the CDR3 DNA reads TGTGCCAGCAGTGCTTCGGGGCCGAGCAATCAGCCCCAGCATTTT.

This chain links TRBV30 with TRBJ1-6; weak D call: TRBD1 (6 bases). The CDR3 extends over 14 amino acids. In germline, CDR1 is GTSNPN, CDR2 SVGIG (reference sequence). The V end was cut by 6 bases, the J end by 10 bases, with 19 bases between. CDR3 DNA sequence: TGTGCCTGCCCGGCCGGCCCGGGGGGCTCACCCCTCCACTTT. It translates to CACPAGPGGSPLHF.

As concerns this clone: The sample contains more than one DNA sequence encoding this CDR3. The chain is built from TRBV28 and TRBJ1-1; D call uncertain. Per the germline V gene, CDR1 is MDHEN and CDR2 is SYDVKM. V lost 1 base, J lost 2 bases, and 2 bases lay in between. This CDR3 has 12 residues. The CDR3 is CASSLLNTEAFF. The CDR3, as DNA: TGTGCCAGCAGTTTATTAAACACTGAAGCTTTCTTT.

The chain uses TRBV9 and TRBJ1-3, with D hard to call. This CDR3 contains 12 residues. The germline gives CDR1 SGDLS, CDR2 YYNGEE. Trimming removed 0 bases at V and 8 bases at J, with 6 bases between. CDR3 nucleotides: TGTGCCAGCAGCGTAGCTGAGGACACCATATATTTT. This translates into CASSVAEDTIYF.

The genes are TRBV30 and TRBJ2-7; D is ambiguous. V gave up 3 bases and J gave up 7 bases, with 16 bases separating them. Germline V gives CDR1 GTSNPN, CDR2 SVGIG (reference sequence). This CDR3 comprises 13 residues. The CDR3 DNA reads TGTGCCTGGAGGGGGTTGGGGTCGAGGGAGCAGTACTTC. Translated: CAWRGLGSREQYF.

The rearrangement joins TRBV5-4 to TRBJ2-4; D not resolved. This CDR3 has 15 amino acids. The V end was cut by 4 bases, the J end by 0 bases, with 11 bases between. Germline values: CDR1 SGHNT, CDR2 YYREEE (reference sequence). This CDR3 reads CASSMRTAAKNIQYF. CDR3 nucleotides: TGTGCCAGCAGCATGAGAACAGCAGCCAAAAACATTCAGTACTTC.

The chain has TRBV6-6 and TRBJ2-2, with 13 nucleotides matching TRBD2. Germline-derived CDR1 and CDR2 are MNHNY and SVGAGI (reference sequence). CDR3 length: 15 amino acids. Trimming took 6 bases from V and 7 from J; bases not matched to a gene: 5. CDR3 DNA sequence: TGTGCCAGCAGACGGACTAGCGGGGGTATCGGGGAGCTGTTTTTT. Translating gives CASRRTSGGIGELFF.

In nucleotides, the CDR3 is TGTGCCAGCAGTTACGAATTTCGAGAGGGCTACACCTTC. It specifies CASSYEFREGYTF. The chain is built from TRBV6-5 and TRBJ1-2; D is unresolved. V lost 2 bases and J 8 bases, leaving 12 bases between the germline ends. CDR3 size: 13 residues. Germline CDR1 is MNHEY and CDR2 is SVGAGI.

This chain connects TRBV28 to TRBJ1-1, with a weak D call TRBD1 (5 bases). Trimming took off 5 bases at V and 1 base at J, with 14 bases between the two ends. Germline assignment: CDR1 MDHEN and CDR2 SYDVKM. This CDR3 has 15 residues. CDR3 amino acids: CASSPRGWGNTEAFF. The CDR3 nucleotides read TGTGCCAGCAGTCCGCGGGGGTGGGGGAACACTGAAGCTTTCTTT.